This T cell receptor (beta chain) is drawn from a study of CD8 T cells in ankylosing spondylitis. Whole-study findings and limits: In ankylosing spondylitis blood, a motif of eight highly homologous TCR beta variants appeared characteristic.

A few counts support this clonotype. Its cognate antigen is unknown. CDR1 and CDR2 (germline): MNHEY, SVGAGI. This CDR3 has 16 amino acids. Trimming stripped 2 bases from V and 4 bases from J, with 15 bases between. Quantitative barcoded 5'-RACE was used to prepare TCR beta libraries. TCRdb itself ran the 5' RACE reads through MiXCR, one entry per CDR3 protein. The data hold some 400,000 distinct CDR3 sequences, with about 20% observed a single time. The sample consisted of blood, either unsorted or a sorted T cell fraction (not recorded which). This sequence was found in a male donor with ankylosing spondylitis. The V call is TRBV6-5, the J call TRBJ1-3; D perhaps matches TRBD1 (5 bases). The CDR3 bases are TGTGCCAGCAGTTACCAGGGCTTCTACACGGGAAACACCATATATTTT. This codes for CASSYQGFYTGNTIYF.